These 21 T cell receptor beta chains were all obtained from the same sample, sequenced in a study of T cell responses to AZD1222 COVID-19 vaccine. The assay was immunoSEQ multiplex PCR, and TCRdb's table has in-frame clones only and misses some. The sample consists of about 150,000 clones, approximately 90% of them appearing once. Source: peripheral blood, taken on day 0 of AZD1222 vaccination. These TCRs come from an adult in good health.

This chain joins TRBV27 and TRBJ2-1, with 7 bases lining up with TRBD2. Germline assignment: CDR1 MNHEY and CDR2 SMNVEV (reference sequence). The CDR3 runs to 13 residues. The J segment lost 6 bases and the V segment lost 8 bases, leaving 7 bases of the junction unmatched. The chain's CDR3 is CASGLVLRNEQFF. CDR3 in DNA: TGTGCCAGCGGACTAGTTCTTCGCAATGAGCAGTTCTTC.

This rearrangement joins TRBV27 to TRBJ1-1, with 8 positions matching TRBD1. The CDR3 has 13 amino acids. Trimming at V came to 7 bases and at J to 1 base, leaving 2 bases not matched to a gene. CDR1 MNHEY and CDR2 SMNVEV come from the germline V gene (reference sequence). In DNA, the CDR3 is TGTGCCAGCAAGGGACAGGAGAACACTGAAGCTTTCTTT. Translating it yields CASKGQENTEAFF.

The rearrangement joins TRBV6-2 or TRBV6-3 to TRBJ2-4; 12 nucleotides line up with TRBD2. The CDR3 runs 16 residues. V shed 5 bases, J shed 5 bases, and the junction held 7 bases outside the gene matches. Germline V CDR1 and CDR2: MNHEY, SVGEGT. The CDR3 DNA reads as TGTGCCAGCAGTGACCCTAGCGGGGGGGCCCAAAACATTCAGTACTTC. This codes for CASSDPSGGAQNIQYF.

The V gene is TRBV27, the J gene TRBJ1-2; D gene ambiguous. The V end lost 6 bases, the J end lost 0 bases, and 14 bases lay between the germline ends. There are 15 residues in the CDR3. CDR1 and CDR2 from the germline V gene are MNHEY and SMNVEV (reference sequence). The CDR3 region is CASSLLGASNYGYTF. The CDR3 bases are TGTGCCAGCAGCCTTCTGGGAGCTTCTAACTATGGCTACACCTTC.

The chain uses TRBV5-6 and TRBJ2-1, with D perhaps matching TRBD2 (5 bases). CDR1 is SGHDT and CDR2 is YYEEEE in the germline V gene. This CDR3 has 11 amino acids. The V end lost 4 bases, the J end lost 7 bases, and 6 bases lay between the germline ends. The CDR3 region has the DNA TGTGCCAGCAGCCGGGGTAATGAGCAGTTCTTC. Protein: CASSRGNEQFF.

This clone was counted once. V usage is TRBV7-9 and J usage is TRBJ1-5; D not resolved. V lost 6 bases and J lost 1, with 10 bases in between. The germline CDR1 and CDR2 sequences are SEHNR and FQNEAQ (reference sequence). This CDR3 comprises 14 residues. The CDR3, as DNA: TGTGCCAGCAGTTCCCCGGGGAGCAATCAGCCCCAGCATTTT. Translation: CASSSPGSNQPQHF.

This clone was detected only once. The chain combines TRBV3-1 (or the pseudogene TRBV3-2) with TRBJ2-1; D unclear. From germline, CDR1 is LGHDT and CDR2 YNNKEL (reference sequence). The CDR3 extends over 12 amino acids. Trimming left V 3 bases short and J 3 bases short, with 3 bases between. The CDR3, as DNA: TGTGCCAGCAGCCAGAGCTACAATGAGCAGTTCTTC. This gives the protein CASSQSYNEQFF.

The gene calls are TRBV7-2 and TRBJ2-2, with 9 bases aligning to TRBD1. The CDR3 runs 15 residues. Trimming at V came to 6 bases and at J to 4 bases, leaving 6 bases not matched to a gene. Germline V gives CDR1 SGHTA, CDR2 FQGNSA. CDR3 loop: CASSPGTGTTGELFF. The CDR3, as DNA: TGTGCCAGCAGTCCCGGGACAGGGACCACCGGGGAGCTGTTTTTT.

CDR3 DNA sequence: TGTGCCAGTCAGCCCCAGGGATACACTGAAGCTTTCTTT. It codes for CASQPQGYTEAFF. The chain has TRBV19 and TRBJ1-1, with D possibly being TRBD1 (5 bases). V shed 8 bases and J shed 3 bases, with 13 bases lying between them. Germline V gene data show CDR1 as LNHDA and CDR2 as SQIVND (reference sequence). The CDR3 totals 13 residues.

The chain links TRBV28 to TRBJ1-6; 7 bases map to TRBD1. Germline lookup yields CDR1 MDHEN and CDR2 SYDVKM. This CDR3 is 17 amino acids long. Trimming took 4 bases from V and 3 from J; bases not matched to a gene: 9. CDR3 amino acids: CASSSPRDRSYNSPLHF. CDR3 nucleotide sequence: TGTGCCAGCAGTTCGCCCCGGGACAGAAGCTATAATTCACCCCTCCACTTT.

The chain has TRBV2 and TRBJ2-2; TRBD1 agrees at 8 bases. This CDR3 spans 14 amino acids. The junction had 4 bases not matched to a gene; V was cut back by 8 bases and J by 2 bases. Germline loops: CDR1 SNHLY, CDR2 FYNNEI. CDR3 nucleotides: TGTGCCAGCGGGGACAGGTCTAACACCGGGGAGCTGTTTTTT. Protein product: CASGDRSNTGELFF.

The CDR3 spells CASSGGEGPSSGANVLTF. For the CDR3, the DNA is TGTGCCAGCAGCGGAGGGGAGGGGCCTAGCTCTGGGGCCAACGTCCTGACTTTC. The rearrangement joins TRBV21-1 to TRBJ2-6; the table's D gene call, TRBD2, was not cross checked with the DNA. TRBV21-1 is flagged as a pseudogene. The CDR3 has 18 residues.

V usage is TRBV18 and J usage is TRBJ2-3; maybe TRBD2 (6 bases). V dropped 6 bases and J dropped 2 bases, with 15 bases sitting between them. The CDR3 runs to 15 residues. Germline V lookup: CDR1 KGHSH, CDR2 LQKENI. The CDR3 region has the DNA TGTGCCAGCTCCCCCCGGGGGACTTACACAGATACGCAGTATTTT. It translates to CASSPRGTYTDTQYF.

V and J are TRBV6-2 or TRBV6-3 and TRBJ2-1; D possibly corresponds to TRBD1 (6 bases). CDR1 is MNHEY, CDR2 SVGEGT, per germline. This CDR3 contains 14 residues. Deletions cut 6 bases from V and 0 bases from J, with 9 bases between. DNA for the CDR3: TGTGCCAGCAGCCAGGGGAGCTCCTACAATGAGCAGTTCTTC. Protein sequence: CASSQGSSYNEQFF.

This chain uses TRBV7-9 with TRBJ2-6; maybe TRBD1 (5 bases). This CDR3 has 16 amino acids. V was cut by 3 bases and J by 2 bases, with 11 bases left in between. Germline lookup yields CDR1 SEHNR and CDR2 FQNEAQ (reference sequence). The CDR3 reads CASSLGHLTGANVLTF. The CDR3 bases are TGTGCCAGCAGCTTGGGGCATTTAACTGGGGCCAACGTCCTGACTTTC.

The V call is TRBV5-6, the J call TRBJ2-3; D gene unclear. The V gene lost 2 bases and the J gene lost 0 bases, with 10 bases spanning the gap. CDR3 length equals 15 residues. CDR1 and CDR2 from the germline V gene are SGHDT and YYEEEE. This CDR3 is CASSFPQISTDTQYF. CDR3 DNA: TGTGCCAGCAGCTTTCCACAAATCAGCACAGATACGCAGTATTTT.

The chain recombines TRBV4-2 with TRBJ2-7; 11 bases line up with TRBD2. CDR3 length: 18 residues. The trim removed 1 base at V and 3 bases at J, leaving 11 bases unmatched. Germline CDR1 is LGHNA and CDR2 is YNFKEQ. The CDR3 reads CASSQGLAGGPKGYEQYF. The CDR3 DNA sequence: TGTGCCAGCAGCCAAGGGTTAGCGGGAGGGCCAAAAGGCTACGAGCAGTACTTC.

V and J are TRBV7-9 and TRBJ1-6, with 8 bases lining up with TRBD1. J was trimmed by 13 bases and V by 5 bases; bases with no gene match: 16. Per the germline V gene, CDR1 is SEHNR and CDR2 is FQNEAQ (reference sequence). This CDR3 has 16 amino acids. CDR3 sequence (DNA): TGTGCCAGCAGCATTAGAGAGACAGGGGCCGCAGCGCCCCTCCACTTT. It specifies CASSIRETGAAAPLHF.

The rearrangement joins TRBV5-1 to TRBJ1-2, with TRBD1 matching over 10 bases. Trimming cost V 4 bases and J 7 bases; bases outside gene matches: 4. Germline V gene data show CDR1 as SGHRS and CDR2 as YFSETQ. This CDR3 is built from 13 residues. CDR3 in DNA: TGCGCCAGCAGCGCGGGACAGGGGCCTGGCTACACCTTC. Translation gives CASSAGQGPGYTF.

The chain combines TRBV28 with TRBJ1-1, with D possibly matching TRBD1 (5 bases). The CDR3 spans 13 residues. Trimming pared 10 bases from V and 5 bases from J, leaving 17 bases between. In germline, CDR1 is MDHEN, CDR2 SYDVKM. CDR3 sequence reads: CAISTLQGTEAFF. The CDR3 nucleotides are TGTGCCATTTCGACGCTTCAGGGAACTGAAGCTTTCTTT.

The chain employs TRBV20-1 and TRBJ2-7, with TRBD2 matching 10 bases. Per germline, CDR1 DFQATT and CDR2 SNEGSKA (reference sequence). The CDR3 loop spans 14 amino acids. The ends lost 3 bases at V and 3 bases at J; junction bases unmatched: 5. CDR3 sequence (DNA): TGCAGTGCTAGTGCTAGCGGGAGAGGCTACGAGCAGTACTTC. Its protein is CSASASGRGYEQYF.